This is a list of T cell receptor beta chains from one sample in a study of cytomegalovirus exposure and HLA in healthy donors. The method was immunoSEQ multiplex PCR; TCRdb's version includes in-frame clones alone and lacks a portion of them. The sample contains about 190,000 clones, approximately 80% of which appear only once. Sequenced: PBMCs. The receptor source for this set is a woman aged 25 to 39 in good health and CMV-seronegative. The CDR3 runs from the conserved cysteine through the conserved F or W. The order of the fields is clone size, J gene, D gene, V gene, CDR3 DNA, CDR3 protein. D genes are given only for firm matches. Rows give clone size only sometimes, using once, few, many, or a class for an expanded clone.

>few|TRBJ2-5|TRBD1|TRBV7-6
TGTGCCAGCAGCCTGACAGGGTTCAAAGAGACCCAGTACTTC
CASSLTGFKETQYF
>NA|TRBJ2-7|NA|TRBV7-2
TGTGCCAGCAGCCCAGGACAACCAGTCCACGAGCAGTACTTC
CASSPGQPVHEQYF
>NA|TRBJ2-1|NA|TRBV2
TGTGCCAGCAGTGAACGGAATGAGCAGTTCTTC
CASSERNEQFF
>once|TRBJ2-7|TRBD1|TRBV11-2
TGTGCCAGCAGCTTAAGCAGGGGGCTCTACGAGCAGTACTTC
CASSLSRGLYEQYF
>few|TRBJ1-5|NA|TRBV9
TGTGCCAGCAGCGTTAGCCTTTCACGGAGCAATCAGCCCCAGCATTTT
CASSVSLSRSNQPQHF
>NA|TRBJ2-5|NA|TRBV18
TGTGCCAGCTCACCACGGCAGGAAGAGACCCAGTACTTC
CASSPRQEETQYF
>NA|TRBJ2-7|NA|TRBV4-2
TGTGCCAGCAGCCAAGGCGCGGAGGGACCAACCTACGAGCAGTACTTC
CASSQGAEGPTYEQYF
>NA|TRBJ2-5|NA|TRBV28
TGTGCCAGCAGTTTAGGAGGACTTAATCAAGAGACCCAGTACTTC
CASSLGGLNQETQYF
>NA|TRBJ2-7|NA|TRBV4-2
TGTGCCAGCAGCCAAGGCGCGGAGGGACCAACCTACGAGCAGTACTTC
CASSQGAEGPTYEQYF
>NA|TRBJ2-3|TRBD2|TRBV30
TGTGCCTGGAGTCCCGGGACTAGCGGGATCGGGGGCACAGATACGCAGTATTTT
CAWSPGTSGIGGTDTQYF
>NA|TRBJ1-2|TRBD1|TRBV7-2
TGTGCCAGCAGCATGGGGGCCGGGACAGGGAATGGCTACACCTTC
CASSMGAGTGNGYTF
>NA|TRBJ2-1|NA|TRBV2
TGTGCCAGCAGCCAGACAGGTAGCTCCTACAATGAGCAGTTCTTC
CASSQTGSSYNEQFF
>NA|TRBJ1-4|NA|TRBV5-1
TGCGCCAGCAGCTTGTCTGGGTCTAGTGAAAAACTGTTTTTT
CASSLSGSSEKLFF
>NA|TRBJ2-1|NA|TRBV2
TGTGCCAGCAGTGAAGACTCAGGGTGGTTCAATGAGCAGTTCTTC
CASSEDSGWFNEQFF
>NA|TRBJ2-2|TRBD2|TRBV14
TGTGCCAGCAGCCAAGTAGGGACTAGAGACACCGGGGAGCTGTTTTTT
CASSQVGTRDTGELFF
>NA|TRBJ2-7|NA|TRBV27
TGTGCCAGCAGTTCTCTAGACGAGCAGTACTTC
CASSSLDEQYF
>NA|TRBJ2-2|NA|TRBV10-3
TGTGCCATCAGTGAGTCTGGGCCAGCGAACACCGGGGAGCTGTTTTTT
CAISESGPANTGELFF
>NA|TRBJ2-1|TRBD2|TRBV4-3
TGCGCCAGCAGCCAAGATAGCCTACTAGCGGGGGTCATGAATGAGCAGTTCTTC
CASSQDSLLAGVMNEQFF
>NA|TRBJ2-3|TRBD1|TRBV7-2
TGTGCCAGCAGCTTTGGACAGGGCACAGATACGCAGTATTTT
CASSFGQGTDTQYF
>NA|TRBJ1-6|NA|TRBV5-1
TGCGCCAGCAGGGATACAGGGACCCCATCGGGAAATTCACCCCTCCACTTT
CASRDTGTPSGNSPLHF
>NA|TRBJ1-2|NA|TRBV6-1
TGTGCCAGCAGTGAACTGCAGGGGCGCGGCTACACCTTC
CASSELQGRGYTF
>NA|TRBJ2-7|TRBD1|TRBV6-5
TGTGCCAGCAGCCACGACAGGGACTACGAGCAGTACTTC
CASSHDRDYEQYF
>NA|TRBJ1-2|TRBD1|TRBV6-6
TGTGCCACCGAGCAGGGGGTGGATGGCTACACCTTC
CATEQGVDGYTF
>NA|TRBJ2-3|NA|TRBV29-1
TGCAGCGTTGAAATCGTCTCGGATACGCAGTATTTT
CSVEIVSDTQYF
>NA|TRBJ1-6|TRBD1|TRBV7-2
TGTGCCAGCAGCCGCAGGGACAGGGTCTTGAGAAATTCACCCCTCCACTTT
CASSRRDRVLRNSPLHF
>NA|TRBJ2-7|NA|TRBV10-3
TGTGCCATCAGTGATAAGCGGAGGTCCGACGAGCAGTACTTC
CAISDKRRSDEQYF
>NA|TRBJ2-7|TRBD1|TRBV27
TGTGCCAGCAGTTTCCAGACAGGGCTGGAGCAGTACTTC
CASSFQTGLEQYF
>few|TRBJ1-5|NA|TRBV6-1
TGTGCCAGCCTTACAACAGGAGGGGGCAATCAGCCCCAGCATTTT
CASLTTGGGNQPQHF
>NA|TRBJ1-1|TRBD1|TRBV28
TGTGCCAGCAGTTCAGGACAGGGGGAGAACACTGAAGCTTTCTTT
CASSSGQGENTEAFF
>NA|TRBJ1-6|NA|TRBV7-6
TGTGCCAGCAGCTTTGAGGGTTATTCACCCCTCCACTTT
CASSFEGYSPLHF
>NA|TRBJ1-5|TRBD1|TRBV7-9
TGTTCCAGCAGCCGAGGGCAGGGGGCGGACAATCAGCCCCAGCATTTT
CSSSRGQGADNQPQHF
>NA|TRBJ2-7|TRBD1|TRBV7-2
TGTGCCAGCAGCCGGGACAGGGGGCTTGGGAACGAGCAGTACTTC
CASSRDRGLGNEQYF
>few|TRBJ2-1|TRBD2|TRBV10-1
TGCGCCAGCAGTTTGGGACTAGCGGGAGGACCATGGAACAATGAGCAGTTCTTC
CASSLGLAGGPWNNEQFF
>NA|TRBJ1-2|NA|TRBV9
TGTGCCAGCAGCGCTGACCGGGGGTTATGGACCTTC
CASSADRGLWTF
>few|TRBJ1-6|NA|TRBV4-1
TGCGCCAGCAGCCAAGTCAGGGCGAATTCACCCCTCCACTTT
CASSQVRANSPLHF